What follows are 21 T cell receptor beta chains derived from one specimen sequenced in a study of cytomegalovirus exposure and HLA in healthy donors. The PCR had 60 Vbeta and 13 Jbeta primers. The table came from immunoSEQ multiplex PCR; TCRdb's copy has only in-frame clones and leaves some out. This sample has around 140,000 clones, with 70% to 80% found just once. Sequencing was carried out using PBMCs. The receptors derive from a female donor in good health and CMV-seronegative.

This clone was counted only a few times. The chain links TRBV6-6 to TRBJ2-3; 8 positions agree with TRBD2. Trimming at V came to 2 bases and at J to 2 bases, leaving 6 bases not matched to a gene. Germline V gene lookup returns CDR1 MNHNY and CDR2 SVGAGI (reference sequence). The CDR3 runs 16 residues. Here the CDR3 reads CASSYAAGGSTDTQYF. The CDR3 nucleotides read TGTGCCAGCAGTTACGCGGCGGGAGGATCCACAGATACGCAGTATTTT.

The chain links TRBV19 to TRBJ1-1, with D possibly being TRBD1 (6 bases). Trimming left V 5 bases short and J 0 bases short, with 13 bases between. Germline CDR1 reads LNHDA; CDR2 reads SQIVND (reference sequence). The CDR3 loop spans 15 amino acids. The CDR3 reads CASSETGTMNTEAFF. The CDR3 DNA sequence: TGTGCCAGTAGTGAAACCGGGACAATGAACACTGAAGCTTTCTTT.

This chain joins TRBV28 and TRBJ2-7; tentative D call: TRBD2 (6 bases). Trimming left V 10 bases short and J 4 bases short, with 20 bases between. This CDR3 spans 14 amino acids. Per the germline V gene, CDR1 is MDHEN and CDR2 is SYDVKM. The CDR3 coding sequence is TGTGCCACGCTGTCGTGGGAGGCCGGTTACGAGCAGTACTTC. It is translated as CATLSWEAGYEQYF.

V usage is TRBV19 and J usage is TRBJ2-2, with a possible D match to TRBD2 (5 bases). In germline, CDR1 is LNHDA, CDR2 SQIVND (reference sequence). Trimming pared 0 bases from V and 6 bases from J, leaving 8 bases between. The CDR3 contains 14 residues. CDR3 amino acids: CASSIDRGPGELFF. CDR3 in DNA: TGTGCCAGTAGTATAGATCGCGGGCCCGGGGAGCTGTTTTTT.

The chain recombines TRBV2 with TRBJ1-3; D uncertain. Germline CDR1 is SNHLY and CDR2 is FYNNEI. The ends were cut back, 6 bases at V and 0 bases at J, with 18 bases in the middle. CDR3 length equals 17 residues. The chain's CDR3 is CASSRLHTGNSGNTIYF. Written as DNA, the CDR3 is TGTGCCAGCAGCCGACTTCACACCGGAAACTCTGGAAACACCATATATTTT. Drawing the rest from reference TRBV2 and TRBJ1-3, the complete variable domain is EPEVTQTPSHQVTQMGQEVILRCVPISNHLYFYWYRQILGQKVEFLVSFYNNEISEKSEIFDDQFSVERPDGSNFTLKIRSTKLEDSAMYFCASSRLHTGNSGNTIYFGEGSWLTVV.

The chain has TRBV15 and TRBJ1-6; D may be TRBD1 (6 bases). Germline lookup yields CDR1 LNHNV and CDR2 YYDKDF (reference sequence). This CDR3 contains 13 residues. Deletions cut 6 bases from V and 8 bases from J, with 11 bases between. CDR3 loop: CATRLDRDSPLHF. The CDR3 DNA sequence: TGTGCCACCAGGTTGGACAGAGATTCACCCCTCCACTTT.

The DNA of the CDR3 is TGTGCCAGCAGCGCTAGCGGGAGGACCACAGATACGCAGTATTTT. Translating gives CASSASGRTTDTQYF. The V gene is TRBV25-1, the J gene TRBJ2-3; TRBD2 matches 11 bases. Looked up from germline, CDR1 is MGHDK and CDR2 is SYGVNS. There are 15 residues in the CDR3. J gave up 2 bases and V 6 bases, and 4 bases lay outside the gene matches.

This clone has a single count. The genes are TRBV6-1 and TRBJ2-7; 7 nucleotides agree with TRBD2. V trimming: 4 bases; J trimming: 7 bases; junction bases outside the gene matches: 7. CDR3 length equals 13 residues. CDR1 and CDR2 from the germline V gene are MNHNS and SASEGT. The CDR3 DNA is TGTGCCAGCAGTGTCGGGAGGAAGTATGAGCAGTACTTC. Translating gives CASSVGRKYEQYF.

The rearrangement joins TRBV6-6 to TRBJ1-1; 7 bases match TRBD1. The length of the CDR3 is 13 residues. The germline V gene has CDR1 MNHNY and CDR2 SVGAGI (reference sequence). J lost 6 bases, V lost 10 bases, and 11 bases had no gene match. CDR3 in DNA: TGTGCCACGACTTGGGGACAGAGAGCTGAAGCTTTCTTT. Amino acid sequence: CATTWGQRAEAFF.

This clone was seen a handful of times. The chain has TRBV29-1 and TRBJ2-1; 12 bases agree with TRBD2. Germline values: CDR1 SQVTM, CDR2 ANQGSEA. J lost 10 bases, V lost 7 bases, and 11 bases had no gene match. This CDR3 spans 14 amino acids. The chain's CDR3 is CSATGLAGSWEQFF. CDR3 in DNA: TGCAGCGCCACGGGACTAGCGGGTTCGTGGGAGCAGTTCTTC.

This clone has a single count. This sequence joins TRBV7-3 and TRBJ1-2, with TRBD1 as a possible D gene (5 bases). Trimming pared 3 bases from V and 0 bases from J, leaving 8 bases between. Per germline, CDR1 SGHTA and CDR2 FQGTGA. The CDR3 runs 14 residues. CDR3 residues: CASSLGGSNYGYTF. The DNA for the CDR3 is TGTGCCAGCAGCTTGGGGGGTTCTAACTATGGCTACACCTTC.

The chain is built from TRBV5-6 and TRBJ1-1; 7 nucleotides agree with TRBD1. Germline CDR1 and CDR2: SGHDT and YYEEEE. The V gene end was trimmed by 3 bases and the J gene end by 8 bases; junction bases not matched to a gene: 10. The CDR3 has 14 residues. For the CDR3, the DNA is TGTGCCAGCAGCTACGGCGGCCGGGACAGCGAAGCTTTCTTT. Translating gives CASSYGGRDSEAFF.

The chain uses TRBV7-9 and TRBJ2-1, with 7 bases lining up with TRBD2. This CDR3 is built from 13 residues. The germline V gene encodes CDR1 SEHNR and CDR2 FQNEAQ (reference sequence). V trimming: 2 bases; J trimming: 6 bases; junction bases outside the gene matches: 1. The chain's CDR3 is CASSLWTSNEQFF. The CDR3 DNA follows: TGTGCCAGCAGCTTATGGACTAGCAATGAGCAGTTCTTC.

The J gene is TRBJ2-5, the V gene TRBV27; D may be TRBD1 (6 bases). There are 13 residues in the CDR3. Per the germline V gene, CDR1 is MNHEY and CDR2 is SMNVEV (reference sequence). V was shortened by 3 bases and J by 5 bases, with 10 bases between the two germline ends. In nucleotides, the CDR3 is TGTGCCAGCAGTTTCAGGGGCGCGGAGACCCAGTACTTC. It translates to CASSFRGAETQYF.

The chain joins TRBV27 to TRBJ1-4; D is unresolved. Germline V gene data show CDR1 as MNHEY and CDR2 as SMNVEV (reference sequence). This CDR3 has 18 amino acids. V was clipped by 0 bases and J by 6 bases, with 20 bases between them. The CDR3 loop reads CASSLSYFSGDPDEKLFF. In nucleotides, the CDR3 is TGTGCCAGCAGTTTATCGTACTTTTCAGGTGATCCGGATGAAAAACTGTTTTTT.

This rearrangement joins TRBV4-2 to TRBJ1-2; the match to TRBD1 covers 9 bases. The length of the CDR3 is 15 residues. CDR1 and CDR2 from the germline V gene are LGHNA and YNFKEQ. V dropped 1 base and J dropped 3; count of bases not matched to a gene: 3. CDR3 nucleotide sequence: TGTGCCAGCAGCCAAGGGGGACAGGGAGACTATGGCTACACCTTC. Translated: CASSQGGQGDYGYTF.

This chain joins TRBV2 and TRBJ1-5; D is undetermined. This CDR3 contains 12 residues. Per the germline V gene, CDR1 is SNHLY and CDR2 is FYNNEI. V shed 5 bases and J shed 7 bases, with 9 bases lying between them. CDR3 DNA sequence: TGTGCCAGCAGTCTCCTAGAACAGCCCCAGCATTTT. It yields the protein CASSLLEQPQHF. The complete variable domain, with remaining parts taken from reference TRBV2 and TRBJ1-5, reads EPEVTQTPSHQVTQMGQEVILRCVPISNHLYFYWYRQILGQKVEFLVSFYNNEISEKSEIFDDQFSVERPDGSNFTLKIRSTKLEDSAMYFCASSLLEQPQHFGDGTRLSIL.

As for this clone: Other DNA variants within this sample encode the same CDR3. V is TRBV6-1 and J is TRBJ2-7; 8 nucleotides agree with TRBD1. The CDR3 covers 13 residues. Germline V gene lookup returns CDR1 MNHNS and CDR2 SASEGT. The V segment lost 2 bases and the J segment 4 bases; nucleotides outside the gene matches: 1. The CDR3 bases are TGTGCCAGCAGTGAAAACAGGGGGTACGAGCAGTACTTC. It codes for CASSENRGYEQYF.

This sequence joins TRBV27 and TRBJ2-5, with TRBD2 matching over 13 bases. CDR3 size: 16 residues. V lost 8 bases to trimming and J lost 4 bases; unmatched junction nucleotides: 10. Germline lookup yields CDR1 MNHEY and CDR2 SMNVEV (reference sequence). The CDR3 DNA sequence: TGTGCCAGCCGCTTTGGGACTAGCGGGACGGGAGAGACCCAGTACTTC. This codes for CASRFGTSGTGETQYF.

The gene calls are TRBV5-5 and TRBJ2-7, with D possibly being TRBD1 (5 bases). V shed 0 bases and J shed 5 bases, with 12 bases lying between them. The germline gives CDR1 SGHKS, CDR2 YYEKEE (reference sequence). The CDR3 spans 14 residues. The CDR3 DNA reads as TGTGCCAGCAGCTTGGGGCAGGGATTCGACGAGCAGTACTTC. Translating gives CASSLGQGFDEQYF.

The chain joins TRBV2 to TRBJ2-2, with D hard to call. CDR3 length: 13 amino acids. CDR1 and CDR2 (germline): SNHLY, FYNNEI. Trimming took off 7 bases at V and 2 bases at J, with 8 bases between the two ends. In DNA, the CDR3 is TGTGCCAGCAAACAGTCCAACACCGGGGAGCTGTTTTTT. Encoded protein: CASKQSNTGELFF. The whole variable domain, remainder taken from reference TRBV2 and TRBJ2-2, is EPEVTQTPSHQVTQMGQEVILRCVPISNHLYFYWYRQILGQKVEFLVSFYNNEISEKSEIFDDQFSVERPDGSNFTLKIRSTKLEDSAMYFCASKQSNTGELFFGEGSRLTVL.